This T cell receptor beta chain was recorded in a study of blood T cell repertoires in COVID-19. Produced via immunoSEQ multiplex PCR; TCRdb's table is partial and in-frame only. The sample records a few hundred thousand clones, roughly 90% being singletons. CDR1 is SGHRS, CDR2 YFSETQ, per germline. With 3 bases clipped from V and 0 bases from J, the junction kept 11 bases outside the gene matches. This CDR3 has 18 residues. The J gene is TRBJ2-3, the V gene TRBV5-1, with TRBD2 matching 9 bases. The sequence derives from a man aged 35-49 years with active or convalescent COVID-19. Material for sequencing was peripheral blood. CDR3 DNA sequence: TGCGCCAGCAGCTCAAGAGGGTCTAGCGGGATGAGCACAGATACGCAGTATTTT. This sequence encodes CASSSRGSSGMSTDTQYF. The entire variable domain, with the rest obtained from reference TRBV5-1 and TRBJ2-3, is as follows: KAGVTQTPRYLIKTRGQQVTLSCSPISGHRSVSWYQQTPGQGLQFLFEYFSETQRNKGNFPGRFSGRQFSNSRSEMNVSTLELGDSALYLCASSSRGSSGMSTDTQYFGPGTRLTVL.